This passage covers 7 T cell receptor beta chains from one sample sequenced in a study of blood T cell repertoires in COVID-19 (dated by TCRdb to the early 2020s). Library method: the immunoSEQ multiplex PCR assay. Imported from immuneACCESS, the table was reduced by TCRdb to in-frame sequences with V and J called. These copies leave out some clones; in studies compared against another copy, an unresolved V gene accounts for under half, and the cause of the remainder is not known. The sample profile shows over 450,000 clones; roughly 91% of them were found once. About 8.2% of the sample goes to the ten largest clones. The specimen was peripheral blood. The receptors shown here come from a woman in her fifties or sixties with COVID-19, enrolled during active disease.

This CDR3 is CASSPGVQAYQETQYF. The CDR3 coding sequence is TGTGCCAGCTCACCTGGTGTACAGGCCTACCAAGAGACCCAGTACTTC. V gene TRBV18 combines with J gene TRBJ2-5; D perhaps matches TRBD1 (5 bases). Deletions cut 3 bases from V and 0 bases from J, with 14 bases between. The CDR3 length is 16 residues. Germline CDR1 reads KGHSH; CDR2 reads LQKENI. The variable domain in full, completed from reference TRBV18 and TRBJ2-5, reads NAGVMQNPRHLVRRRGQEARLRCSPMKGHSHVYWYRQLPEEGLKFMVYLQKENIIDESGMPKERFSAEFPKEGPSILRIQQVVRGDSAAYFCASSPGVQAYQETQYFGPGTRLLVL.

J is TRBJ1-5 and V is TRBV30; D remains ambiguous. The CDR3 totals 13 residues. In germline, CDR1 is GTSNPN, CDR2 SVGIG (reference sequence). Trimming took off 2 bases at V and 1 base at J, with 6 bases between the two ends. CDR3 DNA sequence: TGTGCCTGGAGTCGACTGAGCAATCAGCCCCAGCATTTT. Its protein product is CAWSRLSNQPQHF.

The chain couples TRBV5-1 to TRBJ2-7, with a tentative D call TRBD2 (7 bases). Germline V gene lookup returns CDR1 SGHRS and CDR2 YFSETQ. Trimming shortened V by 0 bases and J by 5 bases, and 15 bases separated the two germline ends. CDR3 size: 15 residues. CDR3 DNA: TGCGCCAGCAGCTTGGGGTTCGGGGGGCAGGACGAGCAGTACTTC. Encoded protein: CASSLGFGGQDEQYF. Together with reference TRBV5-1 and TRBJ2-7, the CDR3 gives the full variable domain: KAGVTQTPRYLIKTRGQQVTLSCSPISGHRSVSWYQQTPGQGLQFLFEYFSETQRNKGNFPGRFSGRQFSNSRSEMNVSTLELGDSALYLCASSLGFGGQDEQYFGPGTRLTVT.

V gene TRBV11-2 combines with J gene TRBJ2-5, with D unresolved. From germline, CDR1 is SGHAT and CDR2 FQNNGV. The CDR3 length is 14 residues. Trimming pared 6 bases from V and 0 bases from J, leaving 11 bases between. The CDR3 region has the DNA TGTGCCAGCAGTTTTGACGGGTACCAAGAGACCCAGTACTTC. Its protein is CASSFDGYQETQYF. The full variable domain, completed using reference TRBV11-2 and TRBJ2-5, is EAGVAQSPRYKIIEKRQSVAFWCNPISGHATLYWYQQILGQGPKLLIQFQNNGVVDDSQLPKDRFSAERLKGVDSTLKIQPAKLEDSAVYLCASSFDGYQETQYFGPGTRLLVL.

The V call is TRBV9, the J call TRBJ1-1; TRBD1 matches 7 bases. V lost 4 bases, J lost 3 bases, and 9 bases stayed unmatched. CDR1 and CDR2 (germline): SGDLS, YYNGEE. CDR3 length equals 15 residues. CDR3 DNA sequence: TGTGCCAGCAGCAAAAGGACAGGTGATTACACTGAAGCTTTCTTT. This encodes CASSKRTGDYTEAFF. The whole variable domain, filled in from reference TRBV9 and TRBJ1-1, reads DSGVTQTPKHLITATGQRVTLRCSPRSGDLSVYWYQQSLDQGLQFLIQYYNGEERAKGNILERFSAQQFPDLHSELNLSSLELGDSALYFCASSKRTGDYTEAFFGQGTRLTVV.

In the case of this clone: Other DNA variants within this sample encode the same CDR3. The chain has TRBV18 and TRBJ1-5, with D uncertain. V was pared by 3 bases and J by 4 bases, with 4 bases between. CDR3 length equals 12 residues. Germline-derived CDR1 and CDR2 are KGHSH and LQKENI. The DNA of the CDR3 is TGTGCCAGCTCACCCGGTAATCAGCCCCAGCATTTT. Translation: CASSPGNQPQHF.

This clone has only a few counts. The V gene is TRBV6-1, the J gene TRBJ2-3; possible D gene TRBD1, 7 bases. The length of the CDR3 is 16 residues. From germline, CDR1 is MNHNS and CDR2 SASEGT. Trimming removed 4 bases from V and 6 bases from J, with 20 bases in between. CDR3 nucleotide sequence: TGTGCCAGCAGTGTGAAAGGGGGCCCCAGCGGGGATACGCAGTATTTT. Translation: CASSVKGGPSGDTQYF.